This record concerns one TCR beta chain sequence. This specimen belongs to a study of CD8 T cells in Susac syndrome. High-throughput TCR beta sequencing covered peripheral CD8+ and CD4+ T cells. TEMRA cells were FACS-enriched, with CD8+ and CD4+ T cells isolated negatively. It was with random hexamers that roughly 0.45 to 1 ug RNA was reverse transcribed. The immunoSEQ assay covered 54 Vbeta and 13 Jbeta segments for CDR3. TCRdb re-derived calls from the immunoSEQ multiplex PCR reads in MiXCR, one entry per CDR3 protein. The sample contains roughly 130,000 distinct CDR3 sequences, about 94% of which appear only once. This CDR3 spans 15 amino acids. Germline lookup yields CDR1 MNHEY and CDR2 SMNVEV (reference sequence). V lost 5 bases to trimming and J lost 0 bases, with 11 bases between them.

The clonotype was recovered from a human donor with multiple sclerosis. The material sequenced was CD4+ T cells from PBMCs. The chain employs TRBV27 and TRBJ1-5; no firm D call. This chain's CDR3 is CASSAGLHSNQPQHF. DNA for the CDR3: TGTGCCAGCAGTGCGGGCCTTCATAGCAATCAGCCCCAGCATTTT.